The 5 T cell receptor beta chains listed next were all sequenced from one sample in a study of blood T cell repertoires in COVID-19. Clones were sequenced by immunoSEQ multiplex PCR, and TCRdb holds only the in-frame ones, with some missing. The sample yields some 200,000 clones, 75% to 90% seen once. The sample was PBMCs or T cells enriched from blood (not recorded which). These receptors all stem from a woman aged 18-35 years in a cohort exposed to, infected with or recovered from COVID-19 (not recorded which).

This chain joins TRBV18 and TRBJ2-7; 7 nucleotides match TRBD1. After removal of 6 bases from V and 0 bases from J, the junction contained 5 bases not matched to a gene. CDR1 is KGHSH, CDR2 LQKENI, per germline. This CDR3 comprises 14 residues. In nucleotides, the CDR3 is TGTGCCAGCTCGCTGGACAGGTCCTCCTACGAGCAGTACTTC. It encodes CASSLDRSSYEQYF. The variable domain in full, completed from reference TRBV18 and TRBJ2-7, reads NAGVMQNPRHLVRRRGQEARLRCSPMKGHSHVYWYRQLPEEGLKFMVYLQKENIIDESGMPKERFSAEFPKEGPSILRIQQVVRGDSAAYFCASSLDRSSYEQYFGPGTRLTVT.

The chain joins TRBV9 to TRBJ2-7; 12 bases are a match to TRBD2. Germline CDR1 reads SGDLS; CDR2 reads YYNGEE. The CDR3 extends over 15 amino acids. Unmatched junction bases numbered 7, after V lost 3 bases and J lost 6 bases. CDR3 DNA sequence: TGTGCCAGCAGCGCAACTAGCGGGAGGACGGGCGAGCAGTACTTC. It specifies CASSATSGRTGEQYF.

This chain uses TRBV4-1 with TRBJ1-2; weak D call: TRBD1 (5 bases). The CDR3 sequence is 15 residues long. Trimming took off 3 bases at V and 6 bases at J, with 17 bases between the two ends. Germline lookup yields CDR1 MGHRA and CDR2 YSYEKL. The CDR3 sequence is CASSQRDSAYDGYTF. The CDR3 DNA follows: TGCGCCAGCAGCCAGCGGGACTCAGCGTATGATGGCTACACCTTC.

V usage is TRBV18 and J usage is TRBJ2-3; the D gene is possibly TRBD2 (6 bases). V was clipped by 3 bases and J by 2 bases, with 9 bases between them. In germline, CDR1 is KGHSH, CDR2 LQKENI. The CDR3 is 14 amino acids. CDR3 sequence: CASSPRGYTDTQYF. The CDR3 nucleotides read TGTGCCAGCTCACCCCGGGGGTACACAGATACGCAGTATTTT.

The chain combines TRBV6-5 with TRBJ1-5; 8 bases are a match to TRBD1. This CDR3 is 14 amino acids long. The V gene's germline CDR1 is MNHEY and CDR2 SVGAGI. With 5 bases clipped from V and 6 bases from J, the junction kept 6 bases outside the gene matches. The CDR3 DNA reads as TGTGCCAGCAGTACCGCAGGGGGCTTTCAGCCCCAGCATTTT. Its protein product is CASSTAGGFQPQHF.